The rows below give T cell receptor beta chains drawn from one sample of a study of cytomegalovirus exposure and HLA in healthy donors. Measured with immunoSEQ multiplex PCR; TCRdb has only the in-frame clones, and not every one. This sample yields approximately 130,000 clones, of which roughly 84% are seen a single time; over 1.5% belongs to the top ten. The sequenced sample was PBMCs. The receptors here all came from a boy between 10 and 17 years old in good health and CMV-seronegative. Both conserved end residues are part of each CDR3. A D gene is named only where the DNA matches it firmly.

j_call,v_call,d_call,cdr3_aa,cdr3_nt
TRBJ2-2,TRBV19,TRBD2,CASSSLAGDTGELFF,TGTGCCAGTAGTAGTCTGGCGGGGGACACCGGGGAGCTGTTTTTT
TRBJ2-5,TRBV23-1,NA,CASSHIQGRETQYF,TGCGCCAGCAGTCATATACAGGGACGGGAGACCCAGTACTTC
TRBJ2-4,TRBV11-2,TRBD1,CASSPRTGKNIQYF,TGTGCCAGCAGCCCCCGGACAGGGAAAAACATTCAGTACTTC
TRBJ2-7,TRBV7-9,NA,CASSLSFYEQYF,TGTGCCAGCAGCTTATCATTCTACGAGCAGTACTTC
TRBJ1-1,TRBV5-5,NA,CASSLRGSYTEAFF,TGTGCCAGCAGCTTGAGGGGTTCCTATACTGAAGCTTTCTTT
TRBJ1-1,TRBV27,NA,CASSLFVLNTEAFF,TGTGCCAGCAGTTTGTTCGTTCTGAACACTGAAGCTTTCTTT
TRBJ1-1,TRBV27,NA,CASSLVTGNTEAFF,TGTGCCAGCAGTTTAGTTACAGGGAACACTGAAGCTTTCTTT
TRBJ1-1,TRBV19,TRBD1,CASSRNTGGVVRSTEAFF,TGTGCCAGTAGTAGGAATACAGGGGGCGTTGTTCGGAGCACTGAAGCTTTCTTT
TRBJ1-1,TRBV18,TRBD1,CASSRRGQGVNTEAFF,TGTGCCAGCTCACGCCGCGGACAGGGGGTGAACACTGAAGCTTTCTTT
TRBJ2-1,TRBV27,TRBD1,CASSFFRTGGPVDEQFF,TGTGCCAGCAGTTTTTTCCGGACAGGGGGCCCGGTTGATGAGCAGTTCTTC
TRBJ2-7,TRBV27,TRBD2,CASSLSGTSGYEQYF,TGTGCCAGCAGTTTATCCGGGACTAGCGGGTACGAGCAGTACTTC
TRBJ2-7,TRBV7-9,TRBD2,CASSQGASGSSEQYF,TGTGCCAGCAGCCAAGGGGCTAGCGGAAGTAGCGAGCAGTACTTC